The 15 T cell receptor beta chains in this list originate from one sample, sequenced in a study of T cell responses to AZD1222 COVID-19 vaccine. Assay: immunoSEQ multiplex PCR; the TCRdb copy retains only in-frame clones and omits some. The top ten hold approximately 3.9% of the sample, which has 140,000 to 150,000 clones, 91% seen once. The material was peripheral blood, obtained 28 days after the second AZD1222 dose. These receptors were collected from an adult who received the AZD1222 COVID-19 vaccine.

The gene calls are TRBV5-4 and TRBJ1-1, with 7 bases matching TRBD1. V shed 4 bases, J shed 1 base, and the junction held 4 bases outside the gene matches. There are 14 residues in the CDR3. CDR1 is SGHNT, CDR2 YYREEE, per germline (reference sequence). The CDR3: CASSPGQRNTEAFF. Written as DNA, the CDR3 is TGTGCCAGCAGCCCGGGACAGAGGAACACTGAAGCTTTCTTT.

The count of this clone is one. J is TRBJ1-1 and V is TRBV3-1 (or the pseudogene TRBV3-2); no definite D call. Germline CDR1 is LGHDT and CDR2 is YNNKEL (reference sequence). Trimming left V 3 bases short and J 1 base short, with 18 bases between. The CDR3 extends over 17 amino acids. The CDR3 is CASSHTGHDLGNTEAFF. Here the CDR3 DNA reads TGTGCCAGCAGCCATACTGGCCACGACTTAGGGAACACTGAAGCTTTCTTT.

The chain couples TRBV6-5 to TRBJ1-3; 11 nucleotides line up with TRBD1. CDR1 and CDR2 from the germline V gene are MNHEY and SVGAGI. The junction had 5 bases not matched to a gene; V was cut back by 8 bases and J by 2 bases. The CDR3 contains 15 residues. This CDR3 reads CASFTGQGAGNTIYF. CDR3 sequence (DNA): TGTGCCAGCTTCACGGGACAGGGGGCTGGAAACACCATATATTTT.

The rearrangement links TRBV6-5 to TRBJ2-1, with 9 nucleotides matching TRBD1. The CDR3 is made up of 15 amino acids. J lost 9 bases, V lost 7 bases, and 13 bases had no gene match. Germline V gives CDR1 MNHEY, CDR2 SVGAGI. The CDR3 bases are TGTGCCAGCACCTTAGGACAGGGGCGGTCGGGTGAGCAGTTCTTC. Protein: CASTLGQGRSGEQFF.

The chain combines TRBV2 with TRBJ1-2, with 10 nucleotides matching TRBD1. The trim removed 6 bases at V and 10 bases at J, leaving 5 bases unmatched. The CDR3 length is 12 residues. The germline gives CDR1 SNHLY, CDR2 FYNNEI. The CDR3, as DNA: TGTGCCAGCAGGGGACAGGGGAGGATCTACACCTTC. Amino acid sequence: CASRGQGRIYTF.

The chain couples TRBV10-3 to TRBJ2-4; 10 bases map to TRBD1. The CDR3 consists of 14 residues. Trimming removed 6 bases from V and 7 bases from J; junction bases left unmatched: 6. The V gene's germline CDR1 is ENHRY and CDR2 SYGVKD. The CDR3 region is CAIRQSDRGNIQYF. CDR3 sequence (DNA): TGTGCCATCAGGCAGTCGGACAGGGGGAACATTCAGTACTTC.

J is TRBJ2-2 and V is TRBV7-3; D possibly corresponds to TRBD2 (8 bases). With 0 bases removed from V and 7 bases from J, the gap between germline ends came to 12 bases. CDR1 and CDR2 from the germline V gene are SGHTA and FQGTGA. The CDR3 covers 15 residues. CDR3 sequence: CASSLTSGTVGELFF. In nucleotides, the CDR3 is TGTGCCAGCAGCTTAACTAGCGGGACAGTCGGGGAGCTGTTTTTT.

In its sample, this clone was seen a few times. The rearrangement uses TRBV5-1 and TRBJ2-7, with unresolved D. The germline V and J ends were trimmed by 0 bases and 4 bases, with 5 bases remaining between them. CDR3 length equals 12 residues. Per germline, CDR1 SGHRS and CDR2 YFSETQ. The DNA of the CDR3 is TGCGCCAGCAGCTTGGATGGGTACGAGCAGTACTTC. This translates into CASSLDGYEQYF.

The CDR3 protein is CASSLAGEDTQYF. CDR3 nucleotides: TGTGCCAGCAGCTTAGCGGGGGAAGATACGCAGTATTTT. V is TRBV11-2 and J is TRBJ2-3; a weak D match, TRBD2 (6 bases). Germline loops: CDR1 SGHAT, CDR2 FQNNGV. This CDR3 is built from 13 residues. V lost 1 base and J lost 5, with 7 bases in between. Full variable domain (missing parts from reference TRBV11-2 and TRBJ2-3): EAGVAQSPRYKIIEKRQSVAFWCNPISGHATLYWYQQILGQGPKLLIQFQNNGVVDDSQLPKDRFSAERLKGVDSTLKIQPAKLEDSAVYLCASSLAGEDTQYFGPGTRLTVL.

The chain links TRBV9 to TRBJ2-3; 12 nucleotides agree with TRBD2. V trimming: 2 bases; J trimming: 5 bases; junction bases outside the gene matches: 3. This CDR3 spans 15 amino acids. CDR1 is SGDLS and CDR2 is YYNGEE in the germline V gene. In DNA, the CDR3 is TGTGCCAGCAGCGTTCGACTAGCGGGAGTAGATACGCAGTATTTT. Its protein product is CASSVRLAGVDTQYF.

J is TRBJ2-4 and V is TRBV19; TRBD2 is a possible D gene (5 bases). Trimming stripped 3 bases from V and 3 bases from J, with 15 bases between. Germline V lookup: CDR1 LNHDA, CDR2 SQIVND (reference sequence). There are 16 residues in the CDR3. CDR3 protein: CASSMSPTGDKNIQYF. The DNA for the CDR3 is TGTGCCAGTAGTATGTCGCCGACCGGGGACAAAAACATTCAGTACTTC.

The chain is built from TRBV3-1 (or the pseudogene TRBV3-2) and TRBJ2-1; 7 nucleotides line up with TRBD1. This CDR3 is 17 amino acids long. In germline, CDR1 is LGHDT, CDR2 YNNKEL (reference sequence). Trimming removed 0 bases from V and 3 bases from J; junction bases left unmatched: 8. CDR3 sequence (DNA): TGTGCCAGCAGCCAAGATCTCAGGGGGAATTTCTACAATGAGCAGTTCTTC. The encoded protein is CASSQDLRGNFYNEQFF.

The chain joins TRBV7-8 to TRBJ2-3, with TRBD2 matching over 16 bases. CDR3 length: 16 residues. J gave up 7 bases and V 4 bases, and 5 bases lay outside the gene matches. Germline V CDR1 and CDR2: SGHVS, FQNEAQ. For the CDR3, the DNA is TGTGCCAGCAGCTACGGGACTAGCGGGGGGGCGAATACGCAGTATTTT. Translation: CASSYGTSGGANTQYF.

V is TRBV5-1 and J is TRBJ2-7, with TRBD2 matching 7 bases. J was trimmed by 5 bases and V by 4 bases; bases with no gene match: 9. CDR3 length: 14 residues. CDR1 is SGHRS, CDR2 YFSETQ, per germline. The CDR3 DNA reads TGCGCCAGCAGCCCACCAGCGGGAAACAACGAGCAGTACTTC. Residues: CASSPPAGNNEQYF.

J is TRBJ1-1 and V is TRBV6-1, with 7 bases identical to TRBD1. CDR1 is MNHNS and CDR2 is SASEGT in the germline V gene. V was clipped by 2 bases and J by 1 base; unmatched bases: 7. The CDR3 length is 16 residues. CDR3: CASSELQGRGNTEAFF. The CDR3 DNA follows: TGTGCCAGCAGTGAATTACAGGGGCGCGGGAACACTGAAGCTTTCTTT.